The 30 T cell receptor beta chains below were found in one sample sequenced in a study of sequential checkpoint blockade in melanoma. Described treatment: randomized to nivolumab then ipilimumab (arm A) or the reverse (arm B). Profiled with immunoSEQ multiplex PCR; TCRdb holds only in-frame clones, not every one. The repertoire holds some 19,000 clones, with under 80% as singletons. Sequences were derived from CD8+ T cells sorted from blood (inferred from file names), sampled from a patient given nivolumab and ipilimumab in sequence. These receptors were taken from a human donor with melanoma.

V gene TRBV10-3 combines with J gene TRBJ1-5; 7 nucleotides agree with TRBD1. CDR3 length: 15 residues. V shed 1 base and J 7 bases; nucleotides not matched to a gene: 7. Germline V gene sequence: CDR1 ENHRY, CDR2 SYGVKD. CDR3 DNA: TGTGCCATCAGTGAGTTCGGACAGGTTGGACAGCCCCAGCATTTT. Its translation: CAISEFGQVGQPQHF.

This chain connects TRBV2 to TRBJ2-1; unclear D gene. Trimming removed 4 bases at V and 2 bases at J, with 12 bases between. Germline lookup yields CDR1 SNHLY and CDR2 FYNNEI. The CDR3 has 15 residues. The CDR3: CASSGAQTPYNEQFF. The CDR3 DNA is TGTGCCAGCAGTGGAGCCCAGACTCCCTACAATGAGCAGTTCTTC.

The V call is TRBV5-1, the J call TRBJ2-7; 15 bases align to TRBD2. The germline V gene encodes CDR1 SGHRS and CDR2 YFSETQ. CDR3 length: 16 amino acids. The V segment lost 2 bases and the J segment 3 bases; nucleotides outside the gene matches: 3. CDR3 protein: CASSFGLAGGLYEQYF. CDR3 nucleotide sequence: TGCGCCAGCAGCTTTGGACTAGCGGGAGGGCTCTACGAGCAGTACTTC.

V gene TRBV6-6 combines with J gene TRBJ2-1; a weak D match, TRBD1 (5 bases). Germline V gives CDR1 MNHNY, CDR2 SVGAGI (reference sequence). V lost 3 bases and J 7 bases, leaving 10 bases between the germline ends. The CDR3 runs to 13 residues. CDR3 nucleotide sequence: TGTGCCAGCAGTTATTGGGGCGAGAATGAGCAGTTCTTC. Its translation: CASSYWGENEQFF.

The chain uses TRBV6-5 and TRBJ2-1, with a weak D call TRBD1 (5 bases). The V end was cut by 6 bases, the J end by 7 bases, with 19 bases between. The CDR3 is 15 amino acids. CDR1 is MNHEY, CDR2 SVGAGI, per germline. DNA of the CDR3: TGTGCCAGCAGCGAATTCGTAGGGGCAGGGAATGAGCAGTTCTTC. It yields the protein CASSEFVGAGNEQFF.

The rearrangement joins TRBV10-3 to TRBJ2-7; D possibly corresponds to TRBD2 (6 bases). The CDR3 extends over 15 amino acids. Germline lookup yields CDR1 ENHRY and CDR2 SYGVKD. The V and J ends lost 0 bases and 2 bases respectively, with 11 bases between them. CDR3 sequence reads: CAISESGGTTYEQYF. In nucleotides, the CDR3 is TGTGCCATCAGTGAGTCTGGCGGGACCACCTACGAGCAGTACTTC.

The chain has TRBV14 and TRBJ2-1; maybe TRBD1 (6 bases). Germline V CDR1 and CDR2: SGHDN, FVKESK. Trimming cost V 2 bases and J 0 bases, with 11 bases left between them. The CDR3 is made up of 16 amino acids. The CDR3 nucleotides read TGTGCCAGCAGCCAAACAGGGATGAGCTCCTACAATGAGCAGTTCTTC. This encodes CASSQTGMSSYNEQFF.

This sequence joins TRBV19 and TRBJ2-1; 14 bases line up with TRBD2. The germline gives CDR1 LNHDA, CDR2 SQIVND (reference sequence). V trimming: 3 bases; J trimming: 7 bases; junction bases outside the gene matches: 11. The CDR3 spans 18 residues. The CDR3 region is CASSMGLAGVQYRNEQFF. The CDR3 DNA reads as TGTGCCAGTAGTATGGGACTAGCGGGAGTTCAATATCGTAATGAGCAGTTCTTC.

The V and J genes are TRBV7-6 and TRBJ2-3, with 12 positions matching TRBD2. Per germline, CDR1 SGHVS and CDR2 FNYEAQ. The CDR3 runs 16 residues. With 4 bases clipped from V and 1 base from J, the junction kept 3 bases outside the gene matches. The CDR3 nucleotides are TGTGCCAGCAGCTCCAGACTAGCGGGGGGCACAGATACGCAGTATTTT. Its protein is CASSSRLAGGTDTQYF. The full variable domain, completed using reference TRBV7-6 and TRBJ2-3, is GAGVSQSPRYKVTKRGQDVALRCDPISGHVSLYWYRQALGQGPEFLTYFNYEAQQDKSGLPNDRFSAERPEGSISTLTIQRTEQRDSAMYRCASSSRLAGGTDTQYFGPGTRLTVL.

The rearrangement joins TRBV2 to TRBJ2-5; unclear D gene. Per the germline V gene, CDR1 is SNHLY and CDR2 is FYNNEI. The CDR3 is 12 residues long. Deletions cut 3 bases from V and 2 bases from J, with 4 bases between. The CDR3 here is CASSDYQETQYF. The CDR3 DNA is TGTGCCAGCAGTGACTATCAAGAGACCCAGTACTTC.

This chain connects TRBV7-9 to TRBJ2-5; TRBD2 aligns across 7 bases. The CDR3 has 16 residues. The V gene end was trimmed by 2 bases and the J gene end by 2 bases; junction bases not matched to a gene: 8. The V gene's germline CDR1 is SEHNR and CDR2 FQNEAQ (reference sequence). CDR3 sequence (DNA): TGTGCCAGCAGCTTACGGCCCTGGGGGGGTCAAGAGACCCAGTACTTC. Translated, it gives CASSLRPWGGQETQYF. The entire variable domain, with the rest obtained from reference TRBV7-9 and TRBJ2-5, is as follows: DTGVSQNPRHKITKRGQNVTFRCDPISEHNRLYWYRQTLGQGPEFLTYFQNEAQLEKSRLLSDRFSAERPKGSFSTLEIQRTEQGDSAMYLCASSLRPWGGQETQYFGPGTRLLVL.

V is TRBV7-8 and J is TRBJ2-3; 12 bases line up with TRBD2. Germline CDR1 reads SGHVS; CDR2 reads FQNEAQ. The CDR3 runs 17 residues. The J segment lost 2 bases and the V segment lost 5 bases, leaving 8 bases of the junction unmatched. CDR3 sequence: CASSQPTSGGLTDTQYF. CDR3 in DNA: TGTGCCAGCAGCCAACCGACTAGCGGGGGCCTCACAGATACGCAGTATTTT.

DNA of the CDR3: TGCGCCAGCAGCCTTAGGGGCAGCGCCCGAGAGGCTGAGCAGTTCTTC. Its protein is CASSLRGSAREAEQFF. The rearrangement uses TRBV4-1 and TRBJ2-1; a possible D gene is TRBD1 (5 bases). V lost 4 bases to trimming and J lost 9 bases, with 22 bases between them. Germline V gives CDR1 MGHRA, CDR2 YSYEKL. The CDR3 has 16 amino acids.

CDR3 DNA sequence: TGTGCCAGTAGTCCCCGACAGGGACTGAACACTGAAGCTTTCTTT. Its protein product is CASSPRQGLNTEAFF. This rearrangement joins TRBV19 to TRBJ1-1; 7 nucleotides agree with TRBD1. This CDR3 has 15 amino acids. CDR1 is LNHDA, CDR2 SQIVND, per germline (reference sequence). V lost 5 bases, J lost 0 bases, and 6 bases stayed unmatched.

The genes are TRBV7-2 and TRBJ1-5; D gene uncertain. V lost 5 bases and J lost 0, with 11 bases in between. Looked up from germline, CDR1 is SGHTA and CDR2 is FQGNSA. The CDR3 has 15 amino acids. CDR3 bases: TGTGCCAGCAGCCTGGACTTCTATAGCAATCAGCCCCAGCATTTT. Its protein is CASSLDFYSNQPQHF.

The chain employs TRBV6-4 and TRBJ2-1; 9 bases fit TRBD1. CDR3 length: 15 residues. Germline CDR1 MRHNA, CDR2 SNTAGT. Unmatched junction bases numbered 9, after V lost 8 bases and J lost 4 bases. The CDR3 loop reads CASSPDRGKYNEQFF. CDR3 DNA sequence: TGTGCCAGCTCACCGGACAGGGGCAAGTACAATGAGCAGTTCTTC.

This sequence joins TRBV7-9 and TRBJ2-7, with no clear D. The CDR3 contains 12 residues. Trimming removed 4 bases from V and 2 bases from J, with 6 bases in between. In germline, CDR1 is SEHNR, CDR2 FQNEAQ (reference sequence). CDR3 sequence reads: CASSSGAYEQYF. As DNA, the CDR3 is TGTGCCAGCAGCTCGGGTGCCTACGAGCAGTACTTC.

The chain couples TRBV15 to TRBJ1-5; D gene ambiguous. The V and J ends lost 3 bases and 2 bases respectively, with 11 bases between them. In germline, CDR1 is LNHNV, CDR2 YYDKDF (reference sequence). The CDR3 runs to 15 residues. The CDR3 is CATSRGGRGNQPQHF. The CDR3, as DNA: TGTGCCACCAGCAGGGGAGGTCGCGGCAATCAGCCCCAGCATTTT.

The V and J genes are TRBV10-1 and TRBJ2-3, with a possible D match to TRBD1 (8 bases). The V gene's germline CDR1 is WNHNN and CDR2 SYGVQD (reference sequence). CDR3 length: 16 residues. Trimming left V 8 bases short and J 5 bases short, with 23 bases between. CDR3 protein: CASPRQGRVPGDTQYF. The CDR3, as DNA: TGCGCCAGCCCACGACAGGGGAGGGTCCCAGGAGATACGCAGTATTTT.

This clone occurred a few times. V is TRBV6-4 and J is TRBJ1-3; D possibly corresponds to TRBD1 (5 bases). V lost 7 bases, J lost 4 bases, and 17 bases lay in between. The CDR3 consists of 15 residues. The V gene's germline CDR1 is MRHNA and CDR2 SNTAGT. In nucleotides, the CDR3 is TGTGCCAGCATTAGAGACAGCGCCTCAGGAAACACCATATATTTT. This translates into CASIRDSASGNTIYF.

The V gene is TRBV5-1, the J gene TRBJ2-1; TRBD1 agrees at 11 bases. Unmatched junction bases numbered 8, after V lost 4 bases and J lost 8 bases. The CDR3 has 15 amino acids. Germline-derived CDR1 and CDR2 are SGHRS and YFSETQ. The CDR3 region is CASSGQGAGFDEQFF. Here the CDR3 DNA reads TGCGCCAGCAGCGGACAGGGGGCTGGTTTCGATGAGCAGTTCTTC.

With respect to this clone: With a far larger clone one base away, a read error is the likely cause. Other nucleotide sequences in the sample specify the same CDR3. The chain links TRBV7-2 to TRBJ1-5, with unresolved D. The CDR3 sequence is 15 residues long. With 9 bases removed from V and 0 bases from J, the gap between germline ends came to 15 bases. Germline V CDR1 and CDR2: SGHTA, FQGNSA. The CDR3 reads CASSRDYYSNQPQHF. The CDR3 region has the DNA TGTGCCAGTAGCCGCGATTATTATAGCAATCAGCCCCAGCATTTT. The variable domain in full, completed from reference TRBV7-2 and TRBJ1-5, reads GAGVSQSPSNKVTEKGKDVELRCDPISGHTALYWYRQSLGQGLEFLIYFQGNSAPDKSGLPSDRFSAERTGGSVSTLTIQRTQQEDSAVYLCASSRDYYSNQPQHFGDGTRLSIL.

The CDR3 loop reads CASSSPGQFNEQYF. In nucleotides, the CDR3 is TGTGCCAGCAGCTCCCCGGGACAGTTCAACGAGCAGTACTTC. The chain couples TRBV5-5 to TRBJ2-7, with 7 bases matching TRBD1. This CDR3 is 14 amino acids long. In germline, CDR1 is SGHKS, CDR2 YYEKEE (reference sequence). Trimming cost V 3 bases and J 5 bases; bases outside gene matches: 8.

This chain connects TRBV4-1 to TRBJ2-5, with 7 bases fitting TRBD2. V shed 1 base and J 11 bases; nucleotides not matched to a gene: 13. The CDR3 is made up of 15 amino acids. CDR1 is MGHRA and CDR2 is YSYEKL in the germline V gene. CDR3 in DNA: TGCGCCAGCAGCCAAGTTCGCGGGAGCAGGTGGGAGCAGTACTTC. It specifies CASSQVRGSRWEQYF.

The chain employs TRBV19 and TRBJ1-5; D uncertain. CDR1 and CDR2 (germline): LNHDA, SQIVND (reference sequence). The CDR3 contains 12 residues. The V gene lost 7 bases and the J gene lost 0 bases, with 4 bases spanning the gap. CDR3 loop: CASKHSNQPQHF. CDR3 coding DNA: TGTGCCAGTAAGCATAGCAATCAGCCCCAGCATTTT.

This clone has just one count. In nucleotides, the CDR3 is TGTGCTAGTGGTCCCCCAGCAGGTCACACTGAAGCTTTCTTT. Encoded protein: CASGPPAGHTEAFF. The rearrangement uses TRBV12-5 and TRBJ1-1; D ambiguous. The germline V and J ends were trimmed by 5 bases and 3 bases, with 13 bases remaining between them. This CDR3 spans 14 amino acids. Per germline, CDR1 LGHNT and CDR2 FRNRAP.

The table lists this clone with a few counts. The chain links TRBV13 to TRBJ2-1, with D maybe TRBD2 (6 bases). This CDR3 is built from 14 residues. Per the germline V gene, CDR1 is PRHDT and CDR2 is FYEKMQ (reference sequence). V was cut by 4 bases and J by 1 base, with 8 bases left in between. The CDR3 reads CASSSGLSYNEQFF. The CDR3, as DNA: TGTGCCAGCAGCTCGGGACTTTCCTACAATGAGCAGTTCTTC. Variable domain in full (rest from reference TRBV13 and TRBJ2-1): AAGVIQSPRHLIKEKRETATLKCYPIPRHDTVYWYQQGPGQDPQFLISFYEKMQSDKGSIPDRFSAQQFSDYHSELNMSSLELGDSALYFCASSSGLSYNEQFFGPGTRLTVL.

The genes are TRBV5-4 and TRBJ1-2, with 7 bases lining up with TRBD1. Germline V CDR1 and CDR2: SGHNT, YYREEE (reference sequence). V was clipped by 0 bases and J by 6 bases; unmatched bases: 5. The CDR3 extends over 14 amino acids. This CDR3 reads CASSLAGGGDGYTF. In DNA, the CDR3 is TGTGCCAGCAGCTTGGCCGGAGGGGGCGATGGCTACACCTTC.

This chain uses TRBV14 with TRBJ2-1; D is uncertain. The CDR3 sequence is 16 residues long. The germline V gene encodes CDR1 SGHDN and CDR2 FVKESK. The ends were cut back, 1 base at V and 0 bases at J, with 10 bases in the middle. The CDR3 coding sequence is TGTGCCAGCAGCCAAGTAAATAGTTTCTCCTACAATGAGCAGTTCTTC. Its translation: CASSQVNSFSYNEQFF. The entire variable domain, with the rest obtained from reference TRBV14 and TRBJ2-1, is as follows: EAGVTQFPSHSVIEKGQTVTLRCDPISGHDNLYWYRRVMGKEIKFLLHFVKESKQDESGMPNNRFLAERTGGTYSTLKVQPAELEDSGVYFCASSQVNSFSYNEQFFGPGTRLTVL.

Details on this clone: The junction departs from the called germline gene at one end, perhaps through a read error. The chain employs TRBV7-7 and TRBJ2-7; 10 bases fit TRBD1. Germline CDR1 reads SSHAT; CDR2 reads FNYEAQ (reference sequence). The CDR3 covers 15 residues. The CDR3 sequence is CASSLGTGVGYEQYF. CDR3 sequence (DNA): TGTGCTAGCAGCCTCGGGACAGGGGTGGGCTACGAGCAGTACTTC.